The rows below give T cell receptor beta chains drawn from one sample of a study of shared clonotypes between healthy human individuals. TCRdb's copy holds only in-frame clones and misses some; the assay was immunoSEQ multiplex PCR. This table has roughly 2.2 million clones, 85% to 95% appearing once. The sequencing sample was made of naive CD4+ T cells from PBMCs. The source of these receptors is a man aged 18 to 35 in good health. Some clones in this sample may be carry-over from other donors' samples. Both conserved end residues are part of each CDR3. A D gene is named only where the DNA matches it firmly. Clone size is given for some rows only: seen once, a few or many times, or a class if the clone is expanded.

cdr3_nt,cdr3_aa,v_call,clone_size,j_call,d_call
TGTGCCAGTAGTATCTCCGACTACGAGCAGTACTTC,CASSISDYEQYF,TRBV19,.,TRBJ2-7,.
TGCGCCAGCAGCTTGGTGCCCTCGCCCGAAGAGACCCAGTACTTC,CASSLVPSPEETQYF,TRBV5-1,.,TRBJ2-5,.
TGTGCCAGCAGGAGGGAATACTCTGAAGCTTTCTTT,CASRREYSEAFF,TRBV2,.,TRBJ1-1,.
TGTGCCAGCGCCCGTCGGGTGGTAGGGGGTACTAGCACAGATACGCAGTATTTT,CASARRVVGGTSTDTQYF,TRBV27,.,TRBJ2-3,.
TGTGCTAGTGGTTCGGACGGCGGCTACGAGCAGTACTTC,CASGSDGGYEQYF,TRBV12-5,.,TRBJ2-7,.
TGCGCCAGCAGCTACGGGACAGGGGTGAATGAAAAACTGTTTTTT,CASSYGTGVNEKLFF,TRBV5-1,.,TRBJ1-4,TRBD1
TGTGCCAGCAGCCAGGACGGGACTAGCGGGAGCAATGAGCAGTTCTTC,CASSQDGTSGSNEQFF,TRBV11-3,.,TRBJ2-1,TRBD2
TGTGCCAGCAGCTTAGTGCTATCGTCTAGTCATCAGCCCCAGCATTTT,CASSLVLSSSHQPQHF,TRBV7-9,.,TRBJ1-5,.
TGTGCCAGCAGCTTGCCGGGTCAGCCCCAGCATTTT,CASSLPGQPQHF,TRBV5-4,.,TRBJ1-5,.
TGTGCCAGCAGCGTAGCCGGGACTTCGATCTACGAGCAGTACTTC,CASSVAGTSIYEQYF,TRBV9,once,TRBJ2-7,.
TGTGCCAGCAGCTCGGCCGGGGCCAACGTCCTGACTTTC,CASSSAGANVLTF,TRBV5-4,once,TRBJ2-6,.
TGTGCCTGGAGTACATTAGGAGACAGGGGGCTGAGGGACACTGAAGCTTTCTTT,CAWSTLGDRGLRDTEAFF,TRBV30,.,TRBJ1-1,TRBD1
TGTGCCAGCAGTGAAGCTGGGACAGATAGTTCACCCCTCCACTTT,CASSEAGTDSSPLHF,TRBV2,.,TRBJ1-6,TRBD1
TGTGCCAGCAGCCAACGGGACGGGAATACGAACACTGAAGCTTTCTTT,CASSQRDGNTNTEAFF,TRBV7-9,.,TRBJ1-1,.
TGTGCCAGCAGTGAGGGACTAGCGGGAGTTCGTGTAGAGACCCAGTACTTC,CASSEGLAGVRVETQYF,TRBV2,.,TRBJ2-5,TRBD2
TGTGCCAGCAGCGGACACCGGACAGGGAACACTGGAAACACCATATATTTT,CASSGHRTGNTGNTIYF,TRBV5-6,.,TRBJ1-3,TRBD1
TGTGCCAGCAGTTACTCAGCCAGGGTGGGCGAGCAGTACTTC,CASSYSARVGEQYF,TRBV6-6,.,TRBJ2-7,.
TGTGCCATCAAACCCTTAGCGGGAGTCCCAGATACGCAGTATTTT,CAIKPLAGVPDTQYF,TRBV10-3,.,TRBJ2-3,TRBD2
TGTGCCAGCTCCAAGGCCGGGACTGCTAACCCTGAGCAGTTCTTC,CASSKAGTANPEQFF,TRBV28,once,TRBJ2-1,.
TGTGCCAGCTCACCAACGGGACGGATCGACAATCAGCCCCAGCATTTT,CASSPTGRIDNQPQHF,TRBV18,.,TRBJ1-5,.
TGTGCCAGCAGCTTGTTAGACAGAGACACAGATACGCAGTATTTT,CASSLLDRDTDTQYF,TRBV5-6,.,TRBJ2-3,.
TGTGCCAGTAGTTCAAGTCGACAGGGGAGCAATCAGCCCCAGCATTTT,CASSSSRQGSNQPQHF,TRBV19,.,TRBJ1-5,TRBD1
TGTGCCAGCAGTTCCATACCCGGGACCAAGAAGGCTTTCTTT,CASSSIPGTKKAFF,TRBV6-5,.,TRBJ1-1,.
TGTGCCAGCAGTTTGGGGGGACAGAGAACCTACGAGCAGTACTTC,CASSLGGQRTYEQYF,TRBV28,.,TRBJ2-7,.
TGTGCCAGCAGTTTACCTAGCGGGAGAAATGAGCAGTTCTTC,CASSLPSGRNEQFF,TRBV27,.,TRBJ2-1,TRBD2
TGTGCCAGCAGTGACGCGGGAGTTCCCTACAATGAGCAGTTCTTC,CASSDAGVPYNEQFF,TRBV28,.,TRBJ2-1,TRBD2
TGTGCCAGCAGCTTACCTAGCGGGAGAGGCTACAATGAGCAGTTCTTC,CASSLPSGRGYNEQFF,TRBV7-9,.,TRBJ2-1,TRBD2
TGCGCCAGCAGCCGGACTAGCGGGGGAGAGACCCAGTACTTC,CASSRTSGGETQYF,TRBV4-1,.,TRBJ2-5,TRBD2
TGTGCCAGCAGCTTTGGCAGGGGGAACACCGGGGAGCTGTTTTTT,CASSFGRGNTGELFF,TRBV7-2,.,TRBJ2-2,.
TGTGCCAGCAGCCAAGATATTAGGGCCGGGGCGGAGACCCAGTACTTC,CASSQDIRAGAETQYF,TRBV14,.,TRBJ2-5,.
TGTGCCAGCAGCTCAAAACCTCTCGCGGGAGGGCCCAATGAGCAGTTCTTC,CASSSKPLAGGPNEQFF,TRBV5-4,.,TRBJ2-1,TRBD2
TGTGCCAGCAGTTTAGTACAGGGTGTAGGGAATCAGCCCCAGCATTTT,CASSLVQGVGNQPQHF,TRBV28,.,TRBJ1-5,.
TGTGCCAGCATCCGAGACAGGGGGAACAATGAGCAGTTCTTC,CASIRDRGNNEQFF,TRBV21-1,.,TRBJ2-1,.
TGTGCCAGCAGTTTTGCTAGCGGTTTCTACGAGCAGTACTTC,CASSFASGFYEQYF,TRBV28,.,TRBJ2-7,TRBD2
TGTGCCAGCAGTTTAACTAGCGGTTCCTACAATGAGCAGTTCTTC,CASSLTSGSYNEQFF,TRBV28,once,TRBJ2-1,TRBD2
TGTGCCAGCTCACCACGACTAGCGGGATCTGTCGGGGAGCTGTTTTTT,CASSPRLAGSVGELFF,TRBV18,.,TRBJ2-2,TRBD2
TGTGCCAGCAGCCGCCGGGACTACCAAGAGACCCAGTACTTC,CASSRRDYQETQYF,TRBV14,.,TRBJ2-5,.
TGTGCCAGCAGGGTAAATGAGCAGTTCTTC,CASRVNEQFF,TRBV2,.,TRBJ2-1,.
TGTGCCAGCAGCCCGACAGGTTCGAACACCGGGGAGCTGTTTTTT,CASSPTGSNTGELFF,TRBV11-2,.,TRBJ2-2,.
TGTGCCAGCAGCTTACGGCGGGGAAAAGCTTTCTTT,CASSLRRGKAFF,TRBV7-3,.,TRBJ1-1,.
TGTGCCAGCTCAGCCTTGGGCAACTCCTACGAGCAGTACTTC,CASSALGNSYEQYF,TRBV27,once,TRBJ2-7,.
TGTGCCAGCAGCTTACAGGGGACCGGGGAGCTGTTTTTT,CASSLQGTGELFF,TRBV11-3,.,TRBJ2-2,.
TGTGCCAGCAGCGTAACGATCATGAACACTGAAGCTTTCTTT,CASSVTIMNTEAFF,TRBV9,.,TRBJ1-1,.
TGCGCCAGCAGCTTGGGTGGGACAGGGACGAGGCAGTACTTC,CASSLGGTGTRQYF,TRBV5-1,.,TRBJ2-7,TRBD1
TGTGCCAGCAGTTTAATTGGGGGTCTATCCTACGAGCAGTACTTC,CASSLIGGLSYEQYF,TRBV28,.,TRBJ2-7,.
TGCAGCGTCAGGGGGCAGGGCAATGAGCAGTTCTTC,CSVRGQGNEQFF,TRBV29-1,.,TRBJ2-1,TRBD1
TGTGCCAGCAGCGTAGGGATTCCCGTAGGGACCCAGTACTTC,CASSVGIPVGTQYF,TRBV9,.,TRBJ2-5,.
TGCGCCAGCAGCTTGGGTGCAGGGGGCCCGGGCACTGAAGCTTTCTTT,CASSLGAGGPGTEAFF,TRBV5-1,once,TRBJ1-1,TRBD1
TGTGCCAGCAGCTCGGGGTACGAGCAGTACTTC,CASSSGYEQYF,TRBV5-5,.,TRBJ2-7,.
TGTGCCAGCAGCAAAGAGACAGGGGTCGAGCAGTACTTC,CASSKETGVEQYF,TRBV21-1,.,TRBJ2-7,.
TGTGCCAGCAGCGAGGGGGCAGTTCCCCTCTATGGCTACACCTTC,CASSEGAVPLYGYTF,TRBV6-6,once,TRBJ1-2,TRBD1
TGTGCCAGCAGACCGCTGAACCAACTAGAAGCTTTCTTT,CASRPLNQLEAFF,TRBV27,.,TRBJ1-1,.
TGTGCCAGCAGCTTAGGGGGAATTTTTTTCAATGAGCAGTTCTTC,CASSLGGIFFNEQFF,TRBV5-4,once,TRBJ2-1,.